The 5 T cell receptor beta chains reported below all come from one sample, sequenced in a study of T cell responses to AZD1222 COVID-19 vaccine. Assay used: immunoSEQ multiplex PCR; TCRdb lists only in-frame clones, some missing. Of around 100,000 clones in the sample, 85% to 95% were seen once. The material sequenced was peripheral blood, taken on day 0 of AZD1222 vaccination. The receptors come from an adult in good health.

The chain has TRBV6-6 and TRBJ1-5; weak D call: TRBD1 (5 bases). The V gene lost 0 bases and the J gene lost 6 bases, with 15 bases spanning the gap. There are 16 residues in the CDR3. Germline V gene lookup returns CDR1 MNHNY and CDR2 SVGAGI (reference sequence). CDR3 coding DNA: TGTGCCAGCAGTTACTCCGCGGGGCGCGAAGGTCAGCCCCAGCATTTT. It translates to CASSYSAGREGQPQHF.

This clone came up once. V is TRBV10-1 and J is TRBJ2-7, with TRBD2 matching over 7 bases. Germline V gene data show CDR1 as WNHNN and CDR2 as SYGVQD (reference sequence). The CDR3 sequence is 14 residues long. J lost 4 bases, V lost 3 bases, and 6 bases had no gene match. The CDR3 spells CASSDAAGFYEQYF. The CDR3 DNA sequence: TGCGCCAGCAGTGATGCAGCGGGATTTTACGAGCAGTACTTC.

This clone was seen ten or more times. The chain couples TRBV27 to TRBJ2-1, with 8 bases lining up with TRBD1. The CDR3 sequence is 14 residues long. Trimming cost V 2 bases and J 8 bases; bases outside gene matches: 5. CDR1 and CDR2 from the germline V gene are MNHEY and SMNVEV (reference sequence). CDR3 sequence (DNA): TGTGCCAGCAGTTTACAGGGGGCTAACTATGAGCAGTTCTTC. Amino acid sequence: CASSLQGANYEQFF.

CDR3 protein: CASSEGAENTEAFF. The CDR3 nucleotides are TGTGCCAGCAGTGAAGGGGCAGAGAACACTGAAGCTTTCTTT. The rearrangement joins TRBV6-1 to TRBJ1-1; D unresolved. In germline, CDR1 is MNHNS, CDR2 SASEGT. V was pared by 1 base and J by 1 base, with 7 bases between. The CDR3 spans 14 residues.

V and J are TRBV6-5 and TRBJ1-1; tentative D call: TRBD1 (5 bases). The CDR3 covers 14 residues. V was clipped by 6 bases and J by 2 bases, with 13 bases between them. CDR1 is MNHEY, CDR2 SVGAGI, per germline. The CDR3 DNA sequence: TGTGCCAGCAGGGCATCAGGGATAAACACTGAAGCTTTCTTT. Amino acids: CASRASGINTEAFF.